Following are 3 T cell receptor beta chains from one sample sequenced in a study of blood T cell repertoires in COVID-19. TCRdb keeps only in-frame clones here, not all; method: immunoSEQ multiplex PCR. The table records over 350,000 clones, roughly 87% of them present only once. Sequencing was done on a sample of PBMCs or T cells enriched from blood (not recorded which). These receptors all stem from a woman under 30 with acute COVID-19.

The gene calls are TRBV2 and TRBJ2-1; TRBD2 is a possible D gene (7 bases). Germline V gene data show CDR1 as SNHLY and CDR2 as FYNNEI. Trimming took off 2 bases at V and 7 bases at J, with 15 bases between the two ends. The CDR3 consists of 15 residues. CDR3: CASSERGGTWNEQFF. DNA of the CDR3: TGTGCCAGCAGTGAAAGGGGGGGCACCTGGAATGAGCAGTTCTTC.

The chain combines TRBV2 with TRBJ1-5; D is undetermined. CDR1 and CDR2 (germline): SNHLY, FYNNEI. This CDR3 is built from 15 residues. Trimming shortened V by 3 bases and J by 7 bases, and 16 bases separated the two germline ends. CDR3 amino acids: CASSEALTIGQPQHF. The CDR3, as DNA: TGTGCCAGCAGTGAGGCCCTGACCATCGGGCAGCCCCAGCATTTT.

This chain joins TRBV2 and TRBJ2-2, with 9 bases identical to TRBD1. CDR3 length: 15 residues. Germline CDR1 and CDR2: SNHLY and FYNNEI. V shed 6 bases, J shed 3 bases, and the junction held 5 bases outside the gene matches. The CDR3 nucleotides are TGTGCCAGCAGAGCCGGGACAGGGTACACCGGGGAGCTGTTTTTT. Protein: CASRAGTGYTGELFF. The full variable domain, rest sourced from reference TRBV2 and TRBJ2-2, is EPEVTQTPSHQVTQMGQEVILRCVPISNHLYFYWYRQILGQKVEFLVSFYNNEISEKSEIFDDQFSVERPDGSNFTLKIRSTKLEDSAMYFCASRAGTGYTGELFFGEGSRLTVL.